A single T cell receptor (beta chain) is shown here with its context. The specificity of this receptor is unknown. No much larger clonotype is one base removed from it; base qualities were not supplied. The data derive from a study of blood T cell repertoires in COVID-19 (dated by TCRdb to between 2020 and 2021). In the study overall: Samples from collaborators originated in the United States, Italy and Spain and spanned both the acute and convalescent phases of COVID-19. The samples were drawn from two sources: the first 160 participants of the ongoing ImmuneRACE study, and approximately 1,300 subjects contributed by 6 global collaborators. The repertoires were made available in a free public database intended to serve as a resource for research on the immune response to SARS-CoV-2. Where HLA class I and class II types were available, the types were taken from metadata supplied by the sample provider, not from assay-based typing. The dataset comprised deeply sampled blood TCRbeta repertoires from subjects exposed to, actively infected with, or recovered from COVID-19. Sample metadata almost always included a de-identified subject ID, COVID-19 status, age in years and sex. The material from the prospective study consisted of cDNA or gDNA derived from T cells, B-cell-depleted T cells, or PBMCs.

The immunoSEQ Assay, a bias-controlled multiplex PCR, was used to amplify TCRbeta CDR3 regions from genomic DNA. The study's own analysis went as follows. Within the assay, amplification of reference gene primers was used to estimate how many nucleated cells each sample contained. Sequence reads were collapsed and filtered to measure the absolute abundance of every unique TCRbeta CDR3 rearrangement. For each sample, productive Simpson clonality was calculated as the square root of Simpson's diversity index across productive rearrangements. TCRdb carries this immuneACCESS record with in-frame sequences only. Its versions omit some clonotypes, under half of them owing to an unresolved V gene in the studies checked, with the rest unexplained. The V and J calls and clone size come from that table; D and trimming were worked out from the DNA. The sample yields 230,000 or so clones; 80% to 90% were counted once. The ten most abundant clones make up 6.5% to 9% of the sample.

Its CDR3 holds 16 amino acids, cysteine through phenylalanine. The only DNA kept is the CDR3, 48 bases in frame from the first base. One collaborating source in Seattle enrolled patients during active infection and followed them longitudinally through the course of disease. The collaborating institutions used their own protocols to collect whole blood in K2EDTA tubes. For TCRbeta analysis, collaborator samples were shipped as frozen whole blood, as isolated PBMCs, or as DNA extracted from either sample type. The paper as a whole reports these results and caveats: How much clinical and demographic metadata was included differed by source and by participant, and the metadata was provided uncurated.

The sample consisted of peripheral blood. The receptor chain draws on TRBV21-1 and TRBJ2-2; the D call of TRBD1 is as the table states it, not checked on the DNA. TRBV21-1 constitutes a pseudogene. The TCR was taken from a woman older than 75 with COVID-19, enrolled during active disease. The CDR3 reads CASSIRTGGASGELFF. Here is the DNA: TGTGCCAGCAGCATACGGACAGGGGGCGCTTCCGGGGAGCTGTTTTTT.